These 29 T cell receptor beta chains came from one sample sequenced in a study of CD4+ T cells in melanoma. Sequencing used immunoSEQ multiplex PCR; TCRdb keeps in-frame clones, though not all of them. The sample contains some 15,000 clones, under 80% of which appear only once. The specimen sequenced was cells from a culture (not recorded whether cultured in vitro). These receptors all stem from a human donor with melanoma.

The rearrangement joins TRBV6-5 to TRBJ1-1; a weak D match, TRBD1 (6 bases). Trimming removed 5 bases at V and 10 bases at J, with 17 bases between. In germline, CDR1 is MNHEY, CDR2 SVGAGI. The length of the CDR3 is 13 residues. The DNA for the CDR3 is TGTGCCAGCAGTCCCCCAGGGGAAGGGGGAGCTTTCTTT. It codes for CASSPPGEGGAFF.

This clone has only one observation. V usage is TRBV7-3 and J usage is TRBJ2-2; D not certain. The CDR3 consists of 16 residues. Germline lookup yields CDR1 SGHTA and CDR2 FQGTGA. The V end lost 0 bases, the J end lost 2 bases, and 10 bases lay between the germline ends. CDR3 nucleotides: TGTGCCAGCAGCTTAACGGCCGGGCCAAACACCGGGGAGCTGTTTTTT. Its protein product is CASSLTAGPNTGELFF.

The gene calls are TRBV11-3 and TRBJ2-3; tentative D call: TRBD1 (5 bases). Germline V CDR1 and CDR2: SGHNT, YENEEA. The CDR3 extends over 13 amino acids. V was clipped by 1 base and J by 5 bases, with 7 bases between them. DNA of the CDR3: TGTGCCAGCAGCTTAGGTCAGGGAGATACGCAGTATTTT. Its protein is CASSLGQGDTQYF.

The CDR3 nucleotides are TGTGCCAGCAGCTTACGGGAAGGTAACTCACCCCTCCACTTT. Its protein product is CASSLREGNSPLHF. This chain connects TRBV7-9 to TRBJ1-6; D is unresolved. This CDR3 has 14 residues. Per the germline V gene, CDR1 is SEHNR and CDR2 is FQNEAQ (reference sequence). The V end lost 2 bases, the J end lost 10 bases, and 12 bases lay between the germline ends.

The count of this clone is one. The chain combines TRBV7-6 with TRBJ2-3; 7 bases are a match to TRBD1. Germline V gene sequence: CDR1 SGHVS, CDR2 FNYEAQ. J gave up 6 bases and V 2 bases, and 11 bases lay outside the gene matches. The CDR3 length is 16 residues. The CDR3 DNA is TGTGCCAGCAGCTTATTGGGGCAGGGGGTCGTGGATACGCAGTATTTT. As protein: CASSLLGQGVVDTQYF.

The chain uses TRBV7-2 and TRBJ1-1, with TRBD1 matching 8 bases. Losses at the gene ends were 5 bases for V and 4 bases for J; bases not matched to a gene: 9. This CDR3 has 15 residues. CDR1 and CDR2 from the germline V gene are SGHTA and FQGNSA. CDR3 residues: CASSTDRVKVTEAFF. CDR3 DNA sequence: TGTGCCAGCAGCACGGACAGGGTGAAGGTCACTGAAGCTTTCTTT.

This clone has more than one count but fewer than ten. The rearrangement joins TRBV10-3 to TRBJ2-3; 8 nucleotides align to TRBD2. V shed 8 bases, J shed 6 bases, and the junction held 7 bases outside the gene matches. Germline values: CDR1 ENHRY, CDR2 SYGVKD. The CDR3 length is 13 residues. Here the CDR3 reads CAIGGTSWDTQYF. CDR3 nucleotides: TGTGCCATCGGGGGGACTAGTTGGGATACGCAGTATTTT.

V and J are TRBV19 and TRBJ2-3; weak D call: TRBD2 (5 bases). This CDR3 is 17 amino acids long. Trimming took 3 bases from V and 2 from J, leaving 18 bases between them. Germline CDR1 reads LNHDA; CDR2 reads SQIVND (reference sequence). In DNA form, the CDR3 reads TGTGCCAGTAGTATGAGGGAAGCGGACGGTTTCACAGATACGCAGTATTTT. It is translated as CASSMREADGFTDTQYF.

This clone was counted only a few times. The CDR3 DNA is TGTGCCAGCAGCTCTGGTCGGGGGGGCCCCACCGGGGAGCTGTTTTTT. This translates into CASSSGRGGPTGELFF. The chain carries TRBV7-3 and TRBJ2-2, with TRBD2 identical over 8 bases. Germline CDR1 is SGHTA and CDR2 is FQGTGA. The ends lost 4 bases at V and 4 bases at J; junction bases unmatched: 8. CDR3 length: 16 amino acids.

There are a few counts of this clone. This chain links TRBV4-2 with TRBJ2-7; 9 bases are a match to TRBD2. The CDR3 covers 17 residues. J lost 1 base, V lost 1 base, and 8 bases had no gene match. Germline values: CDR1 LGHNA, CDR2 YNFKEQ. CDR3 in amino acids: CASSQAGSGGPSYEQYF. The CDR3 nucleotides are TGTGCCAGCAGCCAAGCGGGGAGCGGGGGGCCATCCTACGAGCAGTACTTC.

The chain recombines TRBV5-1 with TRBJ2-1, with 8 bases aligning to TRBD2. This CDR3 region has 14 residues. After removal of 1 base from V and 8 bases from J, the junction contained 5 bases not matched to a gene. Germline CDR1 and CDR2: SGHRS and YFSETQ. The CDR3 DNA follows: TGCGCCAGCAGCTTGTTCTTAGCGGGGTATGAGCAGTTCTTC. It specifies CASSLFLAGYEQFF. The whole variable domain, filled in from reference TRBV5-1 and TRBJ2-1, reads KAGVTQTPRYLIKTRGQQVTLSCSPISGHRSVSWYQQTPGQGLQFLFEYFSETQRNKGNFPGRFSGRQFSNSRSEMNVSTLELGDSALYLCASSLFLAGYEQFFGPGTRLTVL.

The rearrangement joins TRBV5-6 to TRBJ2-3, with a weak D call TRBD1 (7 bases). The CDR3 is 15 amino acids. Trimming took 2 bases from V and 4 from J, leaving 14 bases between them. Per the germline V gene, CDR1 is SGHDT and CDR2 is YYEEEE. The CDR3 protein is CASSFPGGGSDTQYF. In nucleotides, the CDR3 is TGTGCCAGCAGCTTCCCAGGGGGAGGCTCAGATACGCAGTATTTT.

This chain connects TRBV18 to TRBJ1-5, with unresolved D. The CDR3 covers 14 residues. V lost 6 bases, J lost 0 bases, and 9 bases lay in between. CDR1 and CDR2 from the germline V gene are KGHSH and LQKENI. CDR3 bases: TGTGCCAGCTCCCCGGGATATAGCAATCAGCCCCAGCATTTT. Residues: CASSPGYSNQPQHF.

The chain recombines TRBV7-8 with TRBJ2-3, with a tentative D call TRBD2 (6 bases). Trimming left V 2 bases short and J 2 bases short, with 23 bases between. The CDR3 extends over 19 amino acids. Germline V lookup: CDR1 SGHVS, CDR2 FQNEAQ. CDR3 in amino acids: CASSLSKLRRGRTTDTQYF. CDR3 DNA: TGTGCCAGCAGCTTATCTAAACTTAGGCGGGGTCGCACCACAGATACGCAGTATTTT.

This clone turned up a few times. J is TRBJ2-2 and V is TRBV5-6; 9 nucleotides align to TRBD1. V lost 0 bases, J lost 6 bases, and 3 bases stayed unmatched. The germline V gene encodes CDR1 SGHDT and CDR2 YYEEEE. The CDR3 has 15 amino acids. In nucleotides, the CDR3 is TGTGCCAGCAGCTTGGTAGGGACAGGGTCCGGGGAGCTGTTTTTT. Amino acids: CASSLVGTGSGELFF.

The V call is TRBV6-1, the J call TRBJ1-2; possibly TRBD1 for D (6 bases). Per germline, CDR1 MNHNS and CDR2 SASEGT. The CDR3 totals 14 residues. V was pared by 6 bases and J by 3 bases, with 14 bases between. CDR3 DNA: TGTGCCAGCAGGGGGGCAGGGCCAGACTATGGCTACACCTTC. Its translation is CASRGAGPDYGYTF.

The chain carries TRBV7-3 and TRBJ2-1, with D possibly TRBD2 on 6 matching bases. Germline-derived CDR1 and CDR2 are SGHTA and FQGTGA. This CDR3 is built from 15 residues. Trimming removed 2 bases from V and 4 bases from J, with 12 bases in between. The CDR3 coding sequence is TGTGCCAGCAGCTTAGGAGGGAAAGGGTACAATGAGCAGTTCTTC. Residues: CASSLGGKGYNEQFF. Based on the CDR3 plus reference TRBV7-3 and TRBJ2-1, the full variable domain is GAGVSQTPSNKVTEKGKYVELRCDPISGHTALYWYRQSLGQGPEFLIYFQGTGAADDSGLPNDRFFAVRPEGSVSTLKIQRTERGDSAVYLCASSLGGKGYNEQFFGPGTRLTVL.

This clone was observed a handful of times. This chain uses TRBV7-2 with TRBJ1-6, with 7 bases fitting TRBD1. J gave up 7 bases and V 2 bases, and 5 bases lay outside the gene matches. CDR1 SGHTA and CDR2 FQGNSA come from the germline V gene. This CDR3 spans 15 amino acids. The DNA for the CDR3 is TGTGCCAGCAGCTTATTGGGACAGCAGAATTCACCCCTCCACTTT. It codes for CASSLLGQQNSPLHF.

The chain uses TRBV6-1 and TRBJ2-7; D gene uncertain. The CDR3 is made up of 11 amino acids. The ends were cut back, 1 base at V and 12 bases at J, with 10 bases in the middle. Per germline, CDR1 MNHNS and CDR2 SASEGT. The CDR3 is CASSEGPQLYF. Here the CDR3 DNA reads TGTGCCAGCAGTGAAGGACCCCAGTTGTACTTC.

The chain is built from TRBV29-1 and TRBJ1-5; D is uncertain. V was pared by 5 bases and J by 5 bases, with 10 bases between. Germline CDR1 SQVTM, CDR2 ANQGSEA. This CDR3 is built from 12 residues. The CDR3 sequence is CSVRTGDQPQHF. The CDR3 region has the DNA TGCAGCGTTAGGACCGGGGATCAGCCCCAGCATTTT.

V and J are TRBV7-6 and TRBJ2-3; D tentatively reads TRBD1 or TRBD2 (7 bases each). The CDR3 length is 17 residues. The V and J ends lost 4 bases and 3 bases respectively, with 20 bases between them. CDR1 is SGHVS, CDR2 FNYEAQ, per germline. CDR3 nucleotide sequence: TGTGCCAGCAGCTCGTACCCAGGGGGGGCGTATACAGATACGCAGTATTTT. Translation: CASSSYPGGAYTDTQYF.

The gene calls are TRBV7-8 and TRBJ1-2, with 8 nucleotides matching TRBD1. J lost 4 bases, V lost 5 bases, and 6 bases had no gene match. This CDR3 comprises 14 residues. Germline V gene lookup returns CDR1 SGHVS and CDR2 FQNEAQ. CDR3 protein: CASSPDGQGYGYTF. The CDR3 DNA sequence: TGTGCCAGCAGCCCTGATGGACAGGGCTATGGCTACACCTTC.

Written as DNA, the CDR3 is TGTGCCAGCAGTGGTAGTGGGTGGGGCCAAGAGACCCAGTACTTC. Residues: CASSGSGWGQETQYF. This chain uses TRBV9 with TRBJ2-5; D remains unclear. Looked up from germline, CDR1 is SGDLS and CDR2 is YYNGEE. The length of the CDR3 is 15 residues. V shed 5 bases and J shed 1 base, with 15 bases lying between them.

This chain links TRBV6-5 with TRBJ2-2; possibly TRBD1 for D (5 bases). Germline V gene lookup returns CDR1 MNHEY and CDR2 SVGAGI. The CDR3 contains 15 residues. V shed 1 base and J shed 1 base, with 7 bases lying between them. The CDR3 spells CASSYFTGNTGELFF. The CDR3 DNA reads as TGTGCCAGCAGTTACTTTACAGGGAACACCGGGGAGCTGTTTTTT.

This clone was counted once. The V gene is TRBV6-6, the J gene TRBJ1-4; unclear D gene. Germline CDR1 is MNHNY and CDR2 is SVGAGI (reference sequence). The CDR3 loop spans 14 amino acids. Trimming left V 5 bases short and J 8 bases short, with 15 bases between. CDR3 coding DNA: TGTGCCAGCAGTCTCAGCGCAGGAAGGGAAAAACTGTTTTTT. Its translation: CASSLSAGREKLFF.

The chain employs TRBV7-2 and TRBJ2-3; the D call may be TRBD1 or TRBD2 (7 bases each). Looked up from germline, CDR1 is SGHTA and CDR2 is FQGNSA. The CDR3 loop spans 14 amino acids. Trimming shortened V by 5 bases and J by 10 bases, and 19 bases separated the two germline ends. CDR3 coding DNA: TGTGCCAGCAGCACCCCGGCCTCAGGGGGGGCGCAGTATTTT. This encodes CASSTPASGGAQYF.

V and J are TRBV18 and TRBJ2-5; D unclear. Germline V gives CDR1 KGHSH, CDR2 LQKENI. Trimming pared 0 bases from V and 5 bases from J, leaving 7 bases between. The CDR3 is 13 residues long. The CDR3 DNA follows: TGTGCCAGCTCACCACCGTCCTACGAGACCCAGTACTTC. This translates into CASSPPSYETQYF.

V is TRBV10-2 and J is TRBJ2-7; D is unclear. Germline V gene sequence: CDR1 WSHSY, CDR2 SAAADI. Trimming took off 7 bases at V and 1 base at J, with 5 bases between the two ends. The CDR3 has 11 amino acids. CDR3 in DNA: TGCGCCAGCAAAGAATCCTACGAGCAGTACTTC. The encoded protein is CASKESYEQYF.

The rearrangement joins TRBV7-9 to TRBJ2-3; TRBD2 might be the D (6 bases). V lost 2 bases, J lost 2 bases, and 14 bases lay in between. Germline CDR1 is SEHNR and CDR2 is FQNEAQ (reference sequence). This CDR3 has 16 amino acids. CDR3 sequence (DNA): TGTGCCAGCAGCTTAATTCGGGAGACTTTCACAGATACGCAGTATTTT. It translates to CASSLIRETFTDTQYF.